What follows describes a single T cell receptor (beta chain). The data originate from a study of regulatory T cells in long-lasting Graves disease. The CDR3 runs to 17 residues. Germline V gene sequence: CDR1 SEHNR, CDR2 FQNEAQ (reference sequence). The V and J ends lost 4 bases and 1 base, in that order; junction bases with no gene match: 10. The time point was: persistent/refractory GD, antithyroid drugs over 5 years with positive TRAb. PBMCs provided the RNA from which the TCR library was made. Building of the TCR beta libraries involved iRepertoire HTBI primers and Arm-PCR of CDR3 regions. TCRdb reprocessed the multiplex PCR reads via MiXCR and lists one record per CDR3 protein. The table has approximately 470,000 distinct CDR3 sequences, under 25% seen once.

The sample in question was peripheral blood mononuclear cells (PBMCs), obtained when the disease was refractory, from a patient treated with antithyroid drugs. The V and J genes are TRBV7-9 and TRBJ1-1; TRBD1 agrees at 9 bases. The sequence came from a female donor with Graves disease. CDR3 region: CASSSSRWDRENTEAFF. Written as DNA, the CDR3 is TGTGCCAGCAGCTCCTCGAGGTGGGACAGGGAGAACACTGAAGCTTTCTTT.